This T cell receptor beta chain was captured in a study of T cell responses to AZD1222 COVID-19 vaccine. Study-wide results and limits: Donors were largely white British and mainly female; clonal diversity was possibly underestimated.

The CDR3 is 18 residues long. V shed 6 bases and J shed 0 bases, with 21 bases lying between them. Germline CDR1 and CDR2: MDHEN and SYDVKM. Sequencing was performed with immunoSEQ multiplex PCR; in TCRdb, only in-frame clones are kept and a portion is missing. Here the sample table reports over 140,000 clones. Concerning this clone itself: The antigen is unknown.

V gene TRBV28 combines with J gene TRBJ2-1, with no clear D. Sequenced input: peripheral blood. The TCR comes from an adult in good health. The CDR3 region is CASSPTSRFDSSYNEQFF. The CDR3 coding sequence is TGTGCCAGCAGCCCTACCTCTCGGTTCGATAGCTCCTACAATGAGCAGTTCTTC.